The rows below give T cell receptor beta chains drawn from one sample of a study of blood T cell repertoires in COVID-19. The method was immunoSEQ multiplex PCR; TCRdb's version includes in-frame clones alone and lacks a portion of them. The repertoire holds about 82,000 clones, with roughly 80% as singletons. Material: peripheral blood. The receptors were sampled from a man aged 80 or over with active or convalescent COVID-19. The CDR3 runs from the conserved cysteine through the conserved F or W. Fields, in order: V gene, clone size, J gene, D gene, CDR3 protein, CDR3 DNA. The D gene is left open where the match is weak. The size of a clone is reported for some rows only, either as once, few or many, or as a class for expanded clones.

TRBV10-3	few	TRBJ1-4	NA	CAISESLAVATNEKLFF	TGTGCCATCAGTGAGTCGTTGGCAGTTGCAACTAATGAAAAACTGTTTTTT
TRBV5-4	NA	TRBJ2-1	TRBD2	CASSLLAGGRPGVEQFF	TGTGCCAGCAGCTTGCTAGCGGGGGGCCGTCCCGGGGTAGAGCAGTTCTTC
TRBV20-1	NA	TRBJ2-5	TRBD2	CSAGGQETQYF	TGCAGTGCGGGGGGGCAAGAGACCCAGTACTTC
TRBV29-1	NA	TRBJ2-1	NA	CSVRPSGVYNEQFF	TGCAGCGTGCGACCGTCAGGGGTCTACAATGAGCAGTTCTTC
TRBV20-1	NA	TRBJ2-1	TRBD2	CSASPSGRNEQFF	TGCAGTGCTAGTCCAAGCGGGAGAAACGAGCAGTTCTTC
TRBV10-1	NA	TRBJ2-1	NA	CASSESPHREQFF	TGCGCCAGCAGTGAGTCGCCTCACAGAGAGCAGTTCTTC
TRBV24-1	NA	TRBJ2-3	NA	CATSDLGDGSLGTDTQYF	TGTGCCACCAGTGATTTGGGGGACGGGAGTTTAGGCACAGATACGCAGTATTTT
TRBV28	NA	TRBJ1-4	TRBD1	CASSGTGKGEKLFF	TGTGCCAGCAGTGGGACAGGGAAAGGGGAAAAACTGTTTTTT
TRBV19	NA	TRBJ2-2	TRBD2	CASSPTSGGALGTGELFF	TGTGCCAGTAGTCCCACTAGCGGGGGGGCCTTGGGCACCGGGGAGCTGTTTTTT
TRBV10-2	once	TRBJ1-3	NA	CASSESTGLAGNTIYF	TGCGCCAGCAGTGAGTCAACAGGGCTTGCTGGAAACACCATATATTTT
TRBV5-1	NA	TRBJ1-6	TRBD1	CASSLSTGPTYNSPLHF	TGCGCCAGCAGCTTGTCGACAGGGCCCACCTATAATTCACCCCTCCACTTT
TRBV13	NA	TRBJ1-2	NA	CASSFAGPSNGYTF	TGTGCCAGCAGCTTTGCGGGGCCTTCAAATGGCTACACCTTC
TRBV19	NA	TRBJ1-4	TRBD1	CASTDPRGRGNEKLFF	TGTGCCAGTACCGACCCGAGGGGGCGCGGTAATGAAAAACTGTTTTTT
TRBV19	NA	TRBJ1-6	TRBD1	CATRDRGASPLHF	TGTGCCACCCGGGACAGGGGTGCTTCACCCCTCCACTTT
TRBV30	NA	TRBJ2-5	TRBD2	CAWSVWGEGRETQYF	TGTGCCTGGAGTGTGTGGGGGGAGGGCCGAGAGACCCAGTACTTC
TRBV28	NA	TRBJ1-4	NA	CASSPHGGTNEKLFF	TGTGCCAGCAGTCCCCACGGGGGTACTAATGAAAAACTGTTTTTT
TRBV19	NA	TRBJ2-6	TRBD1	CASTRTGLRLSGANVLTF	TGTGCCAGTACAAGGACAGGGTTACGTTTGAGCGGGGCCAACGTCCTGACTTTC
TRBV28	once	TRBJ1-4	NA	CASSLPGRGLVANEKLFF	TGTGCCAGCAGCCTCCCCGGCCGGGGGTTGGTGGCTAATGAAAAACTGTTTTTT
TRBV19	NA	TRBJ2-3	TRBD2	CASSTQAGVTDTQYF	TGTGCCAGTAGTACCCAAGCGGGAGTCACAGATACGCAGTATTTT
TRBV14	NA	TRBJ1-3	NA	CASSQGSGNTIYF	TGTGCCAGCAGCCAGGGCAGTGGAAACACCATATATTTT
TRBV5-1	NA	TRBJ2-1	NA	CASSSRYNEQFF	TGCGCCAGCAGCTCCAGATACAATGAGCAGTTCTTC
TRBV9	once	TRBJ2-3	TRBD2	CASSPQELAGGTQYF	TGTGCCAGCAGCCCCCAAGAACTAGCGGGAGGTACGCAGTATTTT
TRBV10-3	NA	TRBJ1-1	NA	CAIRGDNGNTEAFF	TGTGCCATCAGGGGGGACAACGGGAACACTGAAGCTTTCTTT
TRBV9	NA	TRBJ2-2	NA	CASSPTTGSGTGELFF	TGTGCCAGCAGCCCCACTACCGGGAGCGGGACCGGGGAGCTGTTTTTT
TRBV3-1/TRBV3-2	NA	TRBJ1-6	NA	CASSQGQHNSPLHF	TGTGCCAGCAGCCAGGGGCAACATAATTCACCCCTCCACTTT
TRBV10-3	NA	TRBJ2-3	NA	CAISVGGMSDTQYF	TGTGCCATCAGTGTAGGGGGTATGTCAGATACGCAGTATTTT
TRBV9	NA	TRBJ2-1	TRBD2	CASSVDSASGYNEQFF	TGTGCCAGCAGCGTAGACTCGGCTAGCGGATACAATGAGCAGTTCTTC
TRBV24-1	NA	TRBJ2-3	NA	CATSVGGSTDTQYF	TGTGCCACCAGTGTCGGGGGAAGCACAGATACGCAGTATTTT
TRBV6-2/TRBV6-3	NA	TRBJ2-5	NA	CASSRRETQYF	TGTGCCAGCAGTCGTCGAGAGACCCAGTACTTC
TRBV30	NA	TRBJ2-1	TRBD2	CAWSRGSSYNEQFF	TGTGCCTGGAGTCGCGGGAGCTCCTACAATGAGCAGTTCTTC
TRBV7-3	NA	TRBJ2-1	TRBD1	CASSMDRGRVGEQFF	TGTGCCAGCAGCATGGACAGGGGGCGGGTGGGTGAGCAGTTCTTC
TRBV2	NA	TRBJ1-5	TRBD1	CASSPRGQGNQPQHF	TGTGCCAGCAGCCCAAGGGGACAGGGTAATCAGCCCCAGCATTTT
TRBV2	many	TRBJ2-5	TRBD1	CASSDDRAQETQYF	TGTGCCAGCAGCGATGACAGGGCTCAAGAGACCCAGTACTTC
TRBV19	once	TRBJ1-6	NA	CASSVSGFEGSPLHF	TGTGCCAGTAGTGTTTCGGGGTTCGAAGGTTCACCCCTCCACTTT
TRBV12-1	NA	TRBJ1-1	NA	CASSWGTDPNTEAFF	TGTGCCAGCAGCTGGGGGACAGACCCGAACACTGAAGCTTTCTTT
TRBV4-1	NA	TRBJ1-4	NA	CASSQQEMSEKLFF	TGCGCCAGCAGCCAGCAGGAAATGAGTGAAAAACTGTTTTTT
TRBV21-1	NA	TRBJ2-1	NA	CASSRRGFAFRRQFF	TGTGCCAGCAGCAGGAGGGGTTTTGCTTTTCGGAGGCAGTTCTTC
TRBV6-6	NA	TRBJ1-2	NA	CASSYTQRYNYGYTF	TGTGCCAGCAGTTACACACAAAGATATAACTATGGCTACACCTTC
TRBV19	NA	TRBJ1-2	TRBD1	CASRPTGGGDGYTF	TGTGCCAGTAGACCGACAGGGGGCGGCGATGGCTACACCTTC
TRBV27	NA	TRBJ2-1	NA	CASSPMGRGDYNEQFF	TGTGCCAGCAGTCCTATGGGCAGGGGGGATTACAATGAGCAGTTCTTC
TRBV18	NA	TRBJ1-3	NA	CASSPRADLRNTIYF	TGTGCCAGCTCACCGAGGGCCGATCTTAGAAACACCATATATTTT
TRBV28	once	TRBJ1-5	TRBD1	CASSPRGQYNQPQHF	TGTGCCAGCAGCCCCCGGGGACAGTACAATCAGCCCCAGCATTTT
TRBV18	NA	TRBJ1-2	TRBD1	CASSPRTPTGGDGYTF	TGTGCCAGCTCACCGAGGACACCTACAGGGGGCGATGGCTACACCTTC
TRBV6-4	NA	TRBJ1-1	NA	CASSKGVGTEAFF	TGTGCCAGCAGCAAGGGGGTTGGCACTGAAGCTTTCTTT
TRBV27	NA	TRBJ1-6	TRBD1	CASSLLGQGALSPLHF	TGTGCCAGCAGTTTATTAGGACAGGGGGCTCTTTCACCCCTCCACTTT
TRBV7-9	NA	TRBJ2-1	TRBD2	CASSSRTSGANEQFF	TGTGCCAGCAGCTCCAGGACTAGCGGAGCAAATGAGCAGTTCTTC
TRBV2	NA	TRBJ2-2	TRBD1	CASSDPTGTGGRGSNTGELFF	TGTGCCAGCAGTGACCCCACCGGGACAGGGGGTCGGGGGAGTAACACCGGGGAGCTGTTTTTT
TRBV19	NA	TRBJ2-3	NA	CASSIARTMGGTGTDTQYF	TGTGCCAGTAGTATAGCGAGGACGATGGGGGGTACTGGCACAGATACGCAGTATTTT
TRBV13	few	TRBJ2-3	TRBD1	CASGTRGRDRFFTDTQYF	TGTGCCAGTGGAACCAGGGGGCGGGATAGGTTTTTCACAGATACGCAGTATTTT
TRBV18	NA	TRBJ2-2	NA	CASSPVRGTGELFF	TGTGCCAGCTCACCGGTCAGGGGCACCGGGGAGCTGTTTTTT
TRBV18	NA	TRBJ2-2	NA	CASSPRQGINTGELFF	TGTGCCAGCTCACCTCGGCAGGGGATTAACACCGGGGAGCTGTTTTTT
TRBV13	NA	TRBJ1-5	NA	CASSLVSGDSNQPQHF	TGTGCCAGCAGCTTAGTCTCGGGAGATAGCAATCAGCCCCAGCATTTT
TRBV5-1	NA	TRBJ2-1	NA	CASSSQDEQFF	TGCGCCAGCAGCTCCCAGGATGAGCAGTTCTTC
TRBV11-1	NA	TRBJ2-3	TRBD1	CASSFSSGQGTDTQYF	TGTGCCAGCAGCTTTTCATCGGGACAGGGCACAGATACGCAGTATTTT
TRBV3-1/TRBV3-2	NA	TRBJ2-1	TRBD2	CASSQASGRVTEQFF	TGTGCCAGCAGCCAAGCGTCGGGGAGGGTTACTGAGCAGTTCTTC
TRBV24-1	NA	TRBJ2-1	NA	CATGAAGRYNEQFF	TGTGCCACCGGTGCGGCAGGGCGCTACAATGAGCAGTTCTTC
TRBV5-4	NA	TRBJ1-2	NA	CASSSMGEGTNYGYTF	TGTGCCAGCAGCTCCATGGGGGAGGGAACTAACTATGGCTACACCTTC